These 18 T cell receptor beta chains came from one sample sequenced in a study of blood T cell repertoires in COVID-19. Assay: immunoSEQ multiplex PCR; the TCRdb copy retains only in-frame clones and omits some. This table holds roughly 100,000 clones, roughly 85% found once. Sequencing was performed on peripheral blood. The source is an elderly woman with acute or convalescent COVID-19.

The chain carries TRBV7-2 and TRBJ2-5; TRBD2 is a possible D gene (6 bases). The V and J ends lost 1 base and 2 bases respectively, with 14 bases between them. The CDR3 loop spans 16 amino acids. The V gene's germline CDR1 is SGHTA and CDR2 FQGNSA. DNA of the CDR3: TGTGCCAGCAGCTTAGGGGCTTGGGGAGGACAAGAGACCCAGTACTTC. It codes for CASSLGAWGGQETQYF. Full variable domain (outside the CDR3, taken from reference TRBV7-2 and TRBJ2-5): GAGVSQSPSNKVTEKGKDVELRCDPISGHTALYWYRQSLGQGLEFLIYFQGNSAPDKSGLPSDRFSAERTGGSVSTLTIQRTQQEDSAVYLCASSLGAWGGQETQYFGPGTRLLVL.

The chain employs TRBV30 and TRBJ2-7; 13 nucleotides align to TRBD2. CDR1 and CDR2 (germline): GTSNPN, SVGIG (reference sequence). The CDR3 has 15 amino acids. The junction had 5 bases not matched to a gene; V was cut back by 2 bases and J by 4 bases. The chain's CDR3 is CAWSPGLAGVYEQYV. The CDR3 coding sequence is TGTGCCTGGAGTCCAGGACTAGCGGGAGTATACGAGCAGTACGTC.

This chain uses TRBV2 with TRBJ2-6, with a possible D match to TRBD1 (6 bases). There are 17 residues in the CDR3. Germline assignment: CDR1 SNHLY and CDR2 FYNNEI. Trimming took 7 bases from V and 0 from J, leaving 16 bases between them. The CDR3 spells CASKSTGLSSGANVLTF. The CDR3 nucleotides are TGTGCCAGCAAATCGACAGGTTTATCCTCTGGGGCCAACGTCCTGACTTTC.

The genes are TRBV5-1 and TRBJ2-2; D is perhaps TRBD2 (6 bases). The CDR3 sequence is 15 residues long. With 4 bases removed from V and 1 base from J, the gap between germline ends came to 11 bases. The germline gives CDR1 SGHRS, CDR2 YFSETQ. The CDR3 coding sequence is TGCGCCAGCAGCCAGGGACTTTTGAACACCGGGGAGCTGTTTTTT. Translated: CASSQGLLNTGELFF.

This clone was counted a few times. This chain links TRBV2 with TRBJ2-2; no definite D call. The ends were cut back, 7 bases at V and 4 bases at J, with 13 bases in the middle. CDR3 length: 14 residues. Germline values: CDR1 SNHLY, CDR2 FYNNEI. The CDR3 sequence: CASTPWSGTGELFF. In nucleotides, the CDR3 is TGTGCCAGCACCCCTTGGTCGGGCACCGGGGAGCTGTTTTTT.

In its sample, this clone was seen once. The chain links TRBV12-3 or TRBV12-4 to TRBJ2-3, with D possibly matching TRBD2 (6 bases). The V and J ends lost 5 bases and 5 bases respectively, with 8 bases between them. CDR3 length equals 12 residues. CDR3 in DNA: TGTGCCAGCAGTCGACTAGGAGATACGCAGTATTTT. Its translation: CASSRLGDTQYF.

The gene calls are TRBV12-1 and TRBJ2-7; the D call TRBD2 from the table was never checked on the DNA. TRBV12-1 is termed a pseudogene. This CDR3 is built from 11 residues. Written as DNA, the CDR3 is TGTGCCAGCAGCCCAAGCCACGAGCAGTACGTC. The encoded protein is CASSPSHEQYV.

The V and J genes are TRBV29-1 and TRBJ2-5; D might be TRBD1 (6 bases). Trimming left V 7 bases short and J 1 base short, with 7 bases between. Germline-derived CDR1 and CDR2 are SQVTM and ANQGSEA. The CDR3 has 11 residues. In nucleotides, the CDR3 is TGCAGCGGGACAGCCCAAGAGACCCAGTACTTC. Residues: CSGTAQETQYF. The whole variable domain, filled in from reference TRBV29-1 and TRBJ2-5, reads SAVISQKPSRDICQRGTSLTIQCQVDSQVTMMFWYRQQPGQSLTLIATANQGSEATYESGFVIDKFPISRPNLTFSTLTVSNMSPEDSSIYLCSGTAQETQYFGPGTRLLVL.

The chain combines TRBV12-5 with TRBJ2-3; maybe TRBD1 (5 bases). The germline gives CDR1 LGHNT, CDR2 FRNRAP. V dropped 0 bases and J dropped 0 bases, with 7 bases sitting between them. This CDR3 spans 15 amino acids. In DNA, the CDR3 is TGTGCTAGTGGTTTGGTAACAGGCAGCACAGATACGCAGTATTTT. It specifies CASGLVTGSTDTQYF.

V usage is TRBV25-1 and J usage is TRBJ2-2; 7 bases match TRBD1. Losses at the gene ends were 1 base for V and 0 bases for J; bases not matched to a gene: 2. The CDR3 is 16 residues long. CDR1 is MGHDK, CDR2 SYGVNS, per germline. The CDR3 loop is CASSESGTANTGELFF. DNA for the CDR3: TGTGCCAGCAGTGAATCAGGGACAGCGAACACCGGGGAGCTGTTTTTT.

In this sample, this clone turned up once. The gene calls are TRBV10-3 and TRBJ2-2; the D gene is possibly TRBD1 (7 bases). Between the trimmed V and J ends, which lost 3 bases and 12 bases, there was a span of 11 bases. The CDR3 is 12 amino acids. CDR1 and CDR2 (germline): ENHRY, SYGVKD. DNA for the CDR3: TGTGCCATCAGTGATGCAGGGGGGAAGCTGTTTTTT. Translation: CAISDAGGKLFF.

The chain recombines TRBV24-1 with TRBJ2-3; 7 nucleotides line up with TRBD1. The V and J ends lost 4 bases and 4 bases, in that order; junction bases with no gene match: 10. CDR1 is KGHDR, CDR2 SFDVKD, per germline. This CDR3 spans 16 amino acids. The CDR3 loop reads CATSERGQSHSDTQYF. The CDR3 DNA is TGTGCCACCAGTGAGAGGGGACAGTCTCACTCAGATACGCAGTATTTT.

This clone was picked up one time. Other DNA sequences in the sample encode the same CDR3. The CDR3 here is CASSLGGQVYNEQFF. For the CDR3, the DNA is TGTGCCAGCAGCTTAGGGGGACAGGTATACAATGAGCAGTTCTTC. The chain is built from TRBV7-2 and TRBJ2-1; 8 nucleotides line up with TRBD1. The CDR3 runs 15 residues. The germline gives CDR1 SGHTA, CDR2 FQGNSA. Germline trimming cut 1 base from V and 4 bases from J; bases unmatched to any gene: 3.

The chain joins TRBV9 to TRBJ2-1; 7 nucleotides match TRBD2. The CDR3 is 17 residues long. CDR1 is SGDLS, CDR2 YYNGEE, per germline. V shed 0 bases, J shed 5 bases, and the junction held 11 bases outside the gene matches. CDR3 bases: TGTGCCAGCAGCGTAGTCCCTACTAGCAGCGGGAACAATGAGCAGTTCTTC. This gives the protein CASSVVPTSSGNNEQFF.

The chain employs TRBV3-1 (or the pseudogene TRBV3-2) and TRBJ1-4; D is unresolved. Germline V gives CDR1 LGHDT, CDR2 YNNKEL (reference sequence). CDR3 length: 16 residues. Trimming took 1 base from V and 7 from J, leaving 16 bases between them. Written as DNA, the CDR3 is TGTGCCAGCAGCCAAGGGCGGGCCGGGCTAGGTGAAAAACTGTTTTTT. Protein: CASSQGRAGLGEKLFF.

The chain recombines TRBV2 with TRBJ2-7; 7 bases are shared with TRBD1. This CDR3 is built from 15 residues. Looked up from germline, CDR1 is SNHLY and CDR2 is FYNNEI. V shed 7 bases and J 1 base; nucleotides not matched to a gene: 10. Here the CDR3 DNA reads TGTGCCAGCAAGTATCAGGGACAGACTTCCTACGAGCAGTACTTC. It translates to CASKYQGQTSYEQYF.

J is TRBJ1-5 and V is TRBV19; 10 bases agree with TRBD1. This CDR3 is built from 17 residues. V lost 5 bases to trimming and J lost 0 bases; unmatched junction nucleotides: 7. CDR1 and CDR2 (germline): LNHDA, SQIVND (reference sequence). The CDR3 protein is CASSARTGGYSNQPQHF. CDR3 sequence (DNA): TGTGCCAGTAGTGCGCGGACAGGGGGATATAGCAATCAGCCCCAGCATTTT.

CDR3 sequence: CASREGANEQYF. CDR3 coding DNA: TGTGCCAGCAGAGAGGGGGCTAACGAGCAGTACTTC. This chain connects TRBV6-5 to TRBJ2-7; 7 nucleotides agree with TRBD1. After removal of 6 bases from V and 5 bases from J, the junction contained 4 bases not matched to a gene. The CDR3 spans 12 residues. The germline gives CDR1 MNHEY, CDR2 SVGAGI.